This TCR beta chain was recovered during a study of T-cell reconstitution after alpha-beta-depleted transplantation in children. Trimming removed 4 bases from V and 2 bases from J; junction bases left unmatched: 4. The CDR3 is 14 amino acids. Germline V gene lookup returns CDR1 SQVTM and CDR2 ANQGSEA. Unique molecular identifiers were used in preparing the TCRbeta library. Using its own MiXCR run on the PCR reads, TCRdb lists one record per CDR3 protein. The table includes 600,000 to 700,000 distinct CDR3 sequences, approximately 15% detected once. Ten or more counts support this clonotype. The source was PBMCs from the stem cell graft donor, collected from the stem cell graft. The clonotype comes from a human donor who donated a stem cell graft to a child with acute myeloid leukemia. V and J are TRBV29-1 and TRBJ2-1; 8 bases are shared with TRBD2. CDR3 DNA: TGCAGCGTTGCCCGGGGGGGTACCTACAATGAGCAGTTCTTC. Translated: CSVARGGTYNEQFF.